The rows below give T cell receptor beta chains drawn from one sample of a study of cytomegalovirus exposure and HLA in healthy donors. Assay: immunoSEQ multiplex PCR; the TCRdb copy retains only in-frame clones and omits some. The sample includes more than 95,000 clones, roughly 95% of them seen just once. Sequencing used PBMCs. These receptors originate from a man aged 18 to 30 in good health and CMV-seronegative. Both conserved end residues are part of each CDR3. Fields, in order: CDR3 DNA, CDR3 protein, V gene, D gene, J gene, clone size. A D gene is named only where the DNA matches it firmly. Clone size is stated in some rows and not others, as once, few, many or a class when expanded.

CDR3 DNA: TGTGCCAGCAGTTACGGTCAGGATAATCAGCCCCAGCATTTT
CDR3 protein: CASSYGQDNQPQHF
V gene: TRBV6-6
D gene: -
J gene: TRBJ1-5
clone size: -

CDR3 DNA: TGTGCCAGCAGCGGACGCGGCGAAAAACTGTTTTTT
CDR3 protein: CASSGRGEKLFF
V gene: TRBV9
D gene: -
J gene: TRBJ1-4
clone size: -

CDR3 DNA: TGTGCCAGCAGCCTGGGACAGGGGGTGATAGCGCAAGAGACCCAGTACTTC
CDR3 protein: CASSLGQGVIAQETQYF
V gene: TRBV11-2
D gene: TRBD1
J gene: TRBJ2-5
clone size: -

CDR3 DNA: TGTGCCAGTAGTATAGATCCTGGACAGGGAAATGGCTACACCTTC
CDR3 protein: CASSIDPGQGNGYTF
V gene: TRBV19
D gene: TRBD1
J gene: TRBJ1-2
clone size: -

CDR3 DNA: TGTAGCGCTTTGCACATGAACACTGAAGCTTTCTTT
CDR3 protein: CSALHMNTEAFF
V gene: TRBV29-1
D gene: -
J gene: TRBJ1-1
clone size: -

CDR3 DNA: TGTGCCAGCAGCTTACCCCTAAATGAGCAGTTCTTC
CDR3 protein: CASSLPLNEQFF
V gene: TRBV7-2
D gene: -
J gene: TRBJ2-1
clone size: -

CDR3 DNA: TGCGCCAGCAGCCGGGACTTGTTCCCCGAGCAGTTCTTC
CDR3 protein: CASSRDLFPEQFF
V gene: TRBV4-1
D gene: -
J gene: TRBJ2-1
clone size: -

CDR3 DNA: TGTGCCAGCAGTTCCCGCTCCTACGAGCAGTACTTC
CDR3 protein: CASSSRSYEQYF
V gene: TRBV11-2
D gene: -
J gene: TRBJ2-7
clone size: -

CDR3 DNA: TGTGCCTGGAGTGTAACGCGACTGTCGAACACTGAAGTCTCCTTT
CDR3 protein: CAWSVTRLSNTEVSF
V gene: TRBV30
D gene: -
J gene: TRBJ1-1
clone size: few

CDR3 DNA: TGTGCCAGCAGAACAGGGGTTAGGGACACTGAAGCTTTCTTT
CDR3 protein: CASRTGVRDTEAFF
V gene: TRBV6-5
D gene: TRBD1
J gene: TRBJ1-1
clone size: -

CDR3 DNA: TGTGCCTGGAGAGACCTATACAGGGGCCGAACTGAAGCTTTCTTT
CDR3 protein: CAWRDLYRGRTEAFF
V gene: TRBV30
D gene: TRBD1
J gene: TRBJ1-1
clone size: -

CDR3 DNA: TGTGCCACCCCTCGGGGGGCTCGGGACGGGGAGCTGTTTTTT
CDR3 protein: CATPRGARDGELFF
V gene: TRBV28
D gene: -
J gene: TRBJ2-2
clone size: once

CDR3 DNA: TGTGCCAGCAGTCTTAACAGGGAGGGGGATCAGCCCCAGCATTTT
CDR3 protein: CASSLNREGDQPQHF
V gene: TRBV6-5
D gene: -
J gene: TRBJ1-5
clone size: -

CDR3 DNA: TGTGCCAGCAGCTTAGAACAGGACACGTCTGGGGCCAACGTCCTGACTTTC
CDR3 protein: CASSLEQDTSGANVLTF
V gene: TRBV11-2
D gene: -
J gene: TRBJ2-6
clone size: -

CDR3 DNA: TGTGCCAGCAGTTTGGCGATTTCCGGGGGCTACACCTTC
CDR3 protein: CASSLAISGGYTF
V gene: TRBV28
D gene: -
J gene: TRBJ1-2
clone size: -

CDR3 DNA: TGTGCCAGCAGCCAAGATAGAGCTGAAGGGGATGGCTACACCTTC
CDR3 protein: CASSQDRAEGDGYTF
V gene: TRBV4-2
D gene: -
J gene: TRBJ1-2
clone size: -

CDR3 DNA: TGCGCCAGCAGGGTACACTACAGGGAAGCTGGAAACACCATATATTTT
CDR3 protein: CASRVHYREAGNTIYF
V gene: TRBV4-3
D gene: -
J gene: TRBJ1-3
clone size: -

CDR3 DNA: TGTGCCAGCTCACCCGGCGGGGGGTTTGGCTACACCTTC
CDR3 protein: CASSPGGGFGYTF
V gene: TRBV18
D gene: -
J gene: TRBJ1-2
clone size: -

CDR3 DNA: TGTGCCAGCAGCCCTGCCGGGGGGCAGCGCACTGAAGCTTTCTTT
CDR3 protein: CASSPAGGQRTEAFF
V gene: TRBV7-3
D gene: -
J gene: TRBJ1-1
clone size: -

CDR3 DNA: TGTGCCAGCAGCTTGAAGAGACCCCGACGGGGGGCAGGTTCACCCCTCCACTTT
CDR3 protein: CASSLKRPRRGAGSPLHF
V gene: TRBV5-4
D gene: -
J gene: TRBJ1-6
clone size: -

CDR3 DNA: TGCGCCAGCAGCTTACGAAACAGGGGTTACACTGAAGCTTTCTTT
CDR3 protein: CASSLRNRGYTEAFF
V gene: TRBV5-1
D gene: TRBD1
J gene: TRBJ1-1
clone size: -

CDR3 DNA: TGTGCCACCCTTGGTAACACCGCTGAAGCTTTCTTT
CDR3 protein: CATLGNTAEAFF
V gene: TRBV6-6
D gene: -
J gene: TRBJ1-1
clone size: -

CDR3 DNA: TGTGCCAGCAGCTCCTGGGACTCCTACACAGATACGCAGTATTTT
CDR3 protein: CASSSWDSYTDTQYF
V gene: TRBV5-4
D gene: -
J gene: TRBJ2-3
clone size: -

CDR3 DNA: TGTGCCAGCAGCCTAAGGGGTGTACGACAGGATACTTACGAGCAGTACTTC
CDR3 protein: CASSLRGVRQDTYEQYF
V gene: TRBV7-2
D gene: -
J gene: TRBJ2-7
clone size: -

CDR3 DNA: TGTGCCATCAGTGAGTCTGGGACAGGCACAGATACGCAGTATTTT
CDR3 protein: CAISESGTGTDTQYF
V gene: TRBV10-3
D gene: TRBD1
J gene: TRBJ2-3
clone size: -

CDR3 DNA: TGTGCCAGCAGCTTAAGTCTGACAGGGGGGGAAGCTTTCTTT
CDR3 protein: CASSLSLTGGEAFF
V gene: TRBV11-1
D gene: TRBD1
J gene: TRBJ1-1
clone size: -

CDR3 DNA: TGTGCCAGCTCACCCGGGACTAGCGGGTCTCTAGCCAAAAACATTCAGTACTTC
CDR3 protein: CASSPGTSGSLAKNIQYF
V gene: TRBV18
D gene: TRBD2
J gene: TRBJ2-4
clone size: -

CDR3 DNA: TGTGCCAGCAGTACCCCGGGCTATGGCTACACCTTC
CDR3 protein: CASSTPGYGYTF
V gene: TRBV7-9
D gene: -
J gene: TRBJ1-2
clone size: -

CDR3 DNA: TGTGCCAGCAGCTCAGACTACTTATCGAACACCGGGGAGCTGTTTTTT
CDR3 protein: CASSSDYLSNTGELFF
V gene: TRBV11-1
D gene: -
J gene: TRBJ2-2
clone size: few

CDR3 DNA: TGTGCCAGCAGCTTAGGTCCCGCGGTGGGTGAAAAACTGTTTTTT
CDR3 protein: CASSLGPAVGEKLFF
V gene: TRBV11-2
D gene: -
J gene: TRBJ1-4
clone size: once

CDR3 DNA: TGTGCCAGCAGCGTAGGACTAGCGGGAGCGAACAATGAGCAGTTCTTC
CDR3 protein: CASSVGLAGANNEQFF
V gene: TRBV9
D gene: TRBD2
J gene: TRBJ2-1
clone size: -

CDR3 DNA: TGTGCCAGCAGCTTAAGCGGGGGAGGGGATACGCAGTATTTT
CDR3 protein: CASSLSGGGDTQYF
V gene: TRBV7-2
D gene: TRBD2
J gene: TRBJ2-3
clone size: once

CDR3 DNA: TGTGCCACCAGCAGAGATCGACTAGCCCTGAACACCGGGGAGCTGTTTTTT
CDR3 protein: CATSRDRLALNTGELFF
V gene: TRBV15
D gene: TRBD2
J gene: TRBJ2-2
clone size: -

CDR3 DNA: TGTGCCAGCAGTTTATTACAAATAGCGGATCACACAGATACGCAGTATTTT
CDR3 protein: CASSLLQIADHTDTQYF
V gene: TRBV28
D gene: -
J gene: TRBJ2-3
clone size: -

CDR3 DNA: TGTGCCAGCAGTTACTCGGAGGGGTTGGGCGCTTTCTTT
CDR3 protein: CASSYSEGLGAFF
V gene: TRBV6-6
D gene: -
J gene: TRBJ1-1
clone size: -

CDR3 DNA: TGTGTCAGATCGGGGCTAGCGGAGTACGAGCAGTACTTC
CDR3 protein: CVRSGLAEYEQYF
V gene: TRBV7-5
D gene: -
J gene: TRBJ2-7
clone size: -

CDR3 DNA: TGCGCCAGCAGCGGAGAACTAGCGACTATCTACGAGCAGTACTTC
CDR3 protein: CASSGELATIYEQYF
V gene: TRBV4-3
D gene: TRBD2
J gene: TRBJ2-7
clone size: once

CDR3 DNA: TGTGCCAGCAGTGAAACTAGCGGGAGTGACTACAATGAGCAGTTCTTC
CDR3 protein: CASSETSGSDYNEQFF
V gene: TRBV25-1
D gene: TRBD2
J gene: TRBJ2-1
clone size: -

CDR3 DNA: TGCAGCGTTGACTCAGGGGATCGCTACGAGCAGTACTTC
CDR3 protein: CSVDSGDRYEQYF
V gene: TRBV29-1
D gene: -
J gene: TRBJ2-7
clone size: -

CDR3 DNA: TGTGCTAGTGGACGGACAGGGAAGGGAGGCTACACCTTC
CDR3 protein: CASGRTGKGGYTF
V gene: TRBV12-5
D gene: TRBD1
J gene: TRBJ1-2
clone size: -

CDR3 DNA: TGTGCCAGCAGCCTAAGGGGGCGCCCCCCTGAAGCTTTCTTT
CDR3 protein: CASSLRGRPPEAFF
V gene: TRBV7-2
D gene: TRBD1
J gene: TRBJ1-1
clone size: -

CDR3 DNA: TGTGCCAGCAGTTATGGGGGCAGCCAGTACAATGAGCAGTTCTTC
CDR3 protein: CASSYGGSQYNEQFF
V gene: TRBV6-5
D gene: -
J gene: TRBJ2-1
clone size: -

CDR3 DNA: TGCAGCACAGGGGGGGCCAATCAGCCCCAGCATTTT
CDR3 protein: CSTGGANQPQHF
V gene: TRBV29-1
D gene: TRBD1
J gene: TRBJ1-5
clone size: -

CDR3 DNA: TGTGCCAGCAGCGGAGGGAGAGGAACCGGGGAGCTGTTTTTT
CDR3 protein: CASSGGRGTGELFF
V gene: TRBV9
D gene: -
J gene: TRBJ2-2
clone size: once

CDR3 DNA: TGTGCCAGCAGCCGGGACAGAGCTAACTATGGCTACACCTTC
CDR3 protein: CASSRDRANYGYTF
V gene: TRBV6-5
D gene: TRBD1
J gene: TRBJ1-2
clone size: -

CDR3 DNA: TGTGCCAGCAGCTTACGTGACAGGGCTTTAGATACGCAGTATTTT
CDR3 protein: CASSLRDRALDTQYF
V gene: TRBV11-1
D gene: TRBD1
J gene: TRBJ2-3
clone size: -

CDR3 DNA: TGTGCCAGCAGTTTATCGACCGGGACTAACTACAATGAGCAGTTCTTC
CDR3 protein: CASSLSTGTNYNEQFF
V gene: TRBV27
D gene: TRBD2
J gene: TRBJ2-1
clone size: -

CDR3 DNA: TGTGCCAGCAGTTACGCCATTGCGGGAGAGTCGTTCTTC
CDR3 protein: CASSYAIAGESFF
V gene: TRBV6-5
D gene: TRBD2
J gene: TRBJ2-1
clone size: -

CDR3 DNA: TGTGCCAGCAGCCCGAGGACAGGGAATCAGAACACTGAAGCTTTCTTT
CDR3 protein: CASSPRTGNQNTEAFF
V gene: TRBV7-9
D gene: TRBD1
J gene: TRBJ1-1
clone size: -